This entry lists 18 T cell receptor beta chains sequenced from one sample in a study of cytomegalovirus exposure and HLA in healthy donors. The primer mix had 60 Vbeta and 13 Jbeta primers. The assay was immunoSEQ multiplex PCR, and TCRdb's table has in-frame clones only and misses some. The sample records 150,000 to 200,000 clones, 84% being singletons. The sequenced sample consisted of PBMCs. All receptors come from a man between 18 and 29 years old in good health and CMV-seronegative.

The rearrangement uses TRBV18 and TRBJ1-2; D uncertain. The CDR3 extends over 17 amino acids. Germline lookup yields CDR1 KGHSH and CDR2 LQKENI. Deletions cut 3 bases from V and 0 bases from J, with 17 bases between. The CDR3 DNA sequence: TGTGCCAGCTCACCGGGAGGTCCGGGCCCAACTAACTATGGCTACACCTTC. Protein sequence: CASSPGGPGPTNYGYTF.

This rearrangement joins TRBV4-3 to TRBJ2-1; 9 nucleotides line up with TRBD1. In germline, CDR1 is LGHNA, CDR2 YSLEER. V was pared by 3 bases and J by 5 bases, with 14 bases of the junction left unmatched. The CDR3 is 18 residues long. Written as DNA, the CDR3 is TGCGCCAGCAGCCAGGCCTCAACCCGGGACAGGGACCACAATGAGCAGTTCTTC. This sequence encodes CASSQASTRDRDHNEQFF.

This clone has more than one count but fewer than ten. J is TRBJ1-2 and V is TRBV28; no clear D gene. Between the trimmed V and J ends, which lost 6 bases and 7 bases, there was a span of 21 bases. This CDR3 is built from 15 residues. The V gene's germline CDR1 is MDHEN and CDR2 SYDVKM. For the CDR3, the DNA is TGTGCCAGCAGCCCCCAGGTGGAGGGAGTTCGTGGCTACACCTTC. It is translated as CASSPQVEGVRGYTF.

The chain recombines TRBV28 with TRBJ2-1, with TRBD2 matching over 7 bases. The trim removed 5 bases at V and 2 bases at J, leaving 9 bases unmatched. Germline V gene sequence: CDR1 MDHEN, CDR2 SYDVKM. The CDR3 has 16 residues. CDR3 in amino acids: CASSGRGRRPYNEQFF. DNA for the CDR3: TGTGCCAGCAGTGGTCGCGGGAGACGGCCCTACAATGAGCAGTTCTTC. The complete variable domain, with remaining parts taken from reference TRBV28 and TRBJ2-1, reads DVKVTQSSRYLVKRTGEKVFLECVQDMDHENMFWYRQDPGLGLRLIYFSYDVKMKEKGDIPEGYSVSREKKERFSLILESASTNQTSMYLCASSGRGRRPYNEQFFGPGTRLTVL.

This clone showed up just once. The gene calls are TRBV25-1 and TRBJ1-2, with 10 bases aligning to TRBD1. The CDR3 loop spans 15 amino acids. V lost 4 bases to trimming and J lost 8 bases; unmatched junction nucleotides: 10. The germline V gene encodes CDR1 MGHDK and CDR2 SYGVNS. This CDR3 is CASSARTGGLDGYTF. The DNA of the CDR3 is TGTGCCAGCAGTGCCCGGACAGGGGGTCTGGACGGCTACACCTTC.

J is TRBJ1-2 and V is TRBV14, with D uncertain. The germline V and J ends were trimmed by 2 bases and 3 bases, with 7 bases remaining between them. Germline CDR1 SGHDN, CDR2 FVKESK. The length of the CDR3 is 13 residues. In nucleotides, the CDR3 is TGTGCCAGCAGCCAACTATCCTACTATGGCTACACCTTC. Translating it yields CASSQLSYYGYTF.

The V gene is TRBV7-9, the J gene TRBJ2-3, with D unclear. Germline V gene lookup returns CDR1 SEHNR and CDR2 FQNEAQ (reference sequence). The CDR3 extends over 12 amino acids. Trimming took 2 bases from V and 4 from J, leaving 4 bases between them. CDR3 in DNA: TGTGCCAGCAGCTTATATCCAGATACGCAGTATTTT. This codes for CASSLYPDTQYF.

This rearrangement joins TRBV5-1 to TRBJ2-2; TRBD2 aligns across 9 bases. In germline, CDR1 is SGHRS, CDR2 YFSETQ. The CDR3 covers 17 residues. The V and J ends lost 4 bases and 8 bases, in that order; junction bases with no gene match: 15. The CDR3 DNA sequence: TGCGCCAGCAGCCACAGCTCTCGACTAGCGGAGAGGGGGGAGCTGTTTTTT. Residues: CASSHSSRLAERGELFF.

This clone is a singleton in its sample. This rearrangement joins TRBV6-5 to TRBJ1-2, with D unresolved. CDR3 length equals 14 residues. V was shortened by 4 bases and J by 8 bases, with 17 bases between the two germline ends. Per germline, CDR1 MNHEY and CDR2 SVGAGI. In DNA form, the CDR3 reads TGTGCCAGCAGTTTGACTCCAGCCCTAAGGGGCTACACCTTC. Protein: CASSLTPALRGYTF.

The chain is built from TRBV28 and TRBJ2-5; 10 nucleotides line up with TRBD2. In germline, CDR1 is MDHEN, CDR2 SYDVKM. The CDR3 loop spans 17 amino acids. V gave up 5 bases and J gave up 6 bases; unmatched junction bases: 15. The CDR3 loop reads CASSNDKAGGIRKTQYF. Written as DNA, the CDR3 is TGTGCCAGCAGTAATGATAAAGCGGGAGGGATTCGAAAGACCCAGTACTTC.

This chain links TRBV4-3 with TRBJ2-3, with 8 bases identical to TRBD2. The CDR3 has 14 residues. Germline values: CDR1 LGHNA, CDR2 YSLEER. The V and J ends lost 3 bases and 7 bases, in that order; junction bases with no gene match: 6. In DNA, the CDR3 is TGCGCCAGCAGCCAGGCGGGAGGAACATATACGCAGTATTTT. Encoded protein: CASSQAGGTYTQYF.

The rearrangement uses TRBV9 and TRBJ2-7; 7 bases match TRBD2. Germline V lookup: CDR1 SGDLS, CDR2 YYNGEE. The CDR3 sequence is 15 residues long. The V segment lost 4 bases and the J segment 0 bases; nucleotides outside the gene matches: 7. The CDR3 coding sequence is TGTGCCAGCAGCCCCGACGGGGGGAGCTCCTACGAGCAGTACTTC. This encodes CASSPDGGSSYEQYF.

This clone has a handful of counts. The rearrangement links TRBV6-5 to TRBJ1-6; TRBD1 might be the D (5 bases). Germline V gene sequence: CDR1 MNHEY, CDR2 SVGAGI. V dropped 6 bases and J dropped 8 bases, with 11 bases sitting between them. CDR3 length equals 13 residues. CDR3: CASRGEWDSPLHF. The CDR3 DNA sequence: TGTGCCAGCAGAGGGGAATGGGATTCACCCCTCCACTTT.

The CDR3 sequence is CASSQYAGVTIGELFF. CDR3 nucleotide sequence: TGTGCCAGCAGCCAGTACGCAGGGGTAACAATTGGGGAGCTGTTTTTT. The V call is TRBV14, the J call TRBJ2-2, with D perhaps matching TRBD1 (6 bases). The CDR3 is made up of 16 amino acids. Per the germline V gene, CDR1 is SGHDN and CDR2 is FVKESK. Between the trimmed V and J ends, which lost 3 bases and 8 bases, there was a span of 19 bases.

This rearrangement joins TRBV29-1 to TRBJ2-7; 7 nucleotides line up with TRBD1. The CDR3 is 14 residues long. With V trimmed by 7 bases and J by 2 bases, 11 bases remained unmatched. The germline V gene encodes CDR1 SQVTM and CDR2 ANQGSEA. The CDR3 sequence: CSAGTVHETYEQYF. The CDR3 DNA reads TGCAGCGCCGGGACAGTACACGAAACCTACGAGCAGTACTTC.

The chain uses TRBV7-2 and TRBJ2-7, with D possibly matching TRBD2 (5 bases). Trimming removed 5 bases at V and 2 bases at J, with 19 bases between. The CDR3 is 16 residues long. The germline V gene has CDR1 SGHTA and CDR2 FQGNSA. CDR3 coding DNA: TGTGCCAGCAGCCCGGACTTCCCTGTGCCTCCCTACGAGCAGTACTTC. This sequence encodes CASSPDFPVPPYEQYF.

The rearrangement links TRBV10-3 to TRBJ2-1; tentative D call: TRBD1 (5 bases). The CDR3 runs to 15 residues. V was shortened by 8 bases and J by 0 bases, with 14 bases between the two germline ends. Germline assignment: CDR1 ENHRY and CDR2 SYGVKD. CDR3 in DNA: TGTGCCATCGGGGCAACCCAGAGCTCCTACAATGAGCAGTTCTTC. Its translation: CAIGATQSSYNEQFF.

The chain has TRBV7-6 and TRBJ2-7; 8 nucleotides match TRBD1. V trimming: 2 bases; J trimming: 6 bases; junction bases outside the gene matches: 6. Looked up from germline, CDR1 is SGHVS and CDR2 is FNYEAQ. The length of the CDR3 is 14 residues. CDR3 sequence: CASSLYQGAGEQYF. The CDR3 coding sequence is TGTGCCAGCAGCTTATACCAGGGGGCTGGCGAGCAGTACTTC.